This T cell receptor (beta chain) emerged from a study of blood T cell repertoires in COVID-19. As for the study in general: The United States, Italy and Spain supplied acute and convalescent COVID-19 samples.

The CDR3 covers 15 residues. V was clipped by 3 bases and J by 4 bases, with 15 bases between them. Germline CDR1 reads KGHSH; CDR2 reads LQKENI. Libraries were prepared by immunoSEQ multiplex PCR; TCRdb keeps only in-frame clonotypes and omits some of them. The sample gives 95,000 to 100,000 clones, about 91% of which show up once; 17% is in the top ten. Sequencing was done on a sample of peripheral blood. This sequence joins TRBV18 and TRBJ1-1; D is possibly TRBD1 (5 bases). This clonotype was sampled from a man over 45 with acute or convalescent COVID-19. The CDR3 DNA reads TGTGCCAGCTCACCGATTACGGTGGGGGGCACTGAAGCTTTCTTT. Translation: CASSPITVGGTEAFF.